These 32 T cell receptor beta chains came from one sample sequenced in a study of CD8+CD57+ T cells in acquired aplastic anemia. Genomic DNA served as template for TCR beta VDJ and CDR3 profiling. TCRdb passed the reads through MiXCR, listing each CDR3 protein once. Of roughly 93,000 distinct CDR3 sequences detected, 55% to 80% appear once; the ten largest clones hold 65%. Patients chosen for sequencing had shown CD8+CD57+ cell expansion by flow cytometry. Sample: sorted CD4+, CD8+, or CD8+CD57+ T cells (not recorded which) from PBMCs. The receptors here all came from a human donor with aplastic anemia.

The CDR3 protein is CASSDRRDGYTF. The CDR3 bases are TGTGCCAGCAGCGACCGAAGGGATGGCTACACCTTC. The chain couples TRBV9 to TRBJ1-2; D not certain. The ends were cut back, 3 bases at V and 6 bases at J, with 9 bases in the middle. The CDR3 loop spans 12 amino acids. Germline V gene sequence: CDR1 SGDLS, CDR2 YYNGEE.

The table lists this clonotype with many counts. This chain links TRBV12-3 or TRBV12-4 with TRBJ2-3; TRBD2 is a possible D gene (5 bases). CDR3 length equals 13 residues. Trimming pared 3 bases from V and 4 bases from J, leaving 8 bases between. The CDR3 region has the DNA TGTGCCAGCAGTTTCACGGAGGCAGATACGCAGTATTTT. Amino acids: CASSFTEADTQYF.

The chain couples TRBV20-1 to TRBJ2-2; D remains unclear. The ends were cut back, 1 base at V and 6 bases at J, with 9 bases in the middle. The germline V gene has CDR1 DFQATT and CDR2 SNEGSKA (reference sequence). This CDR3 has 13 amino acids. The CDR3 DNA reads as TGCAGTGCTAGAGGGCTCAGATCCGGGGAGCTGTTTTTT. Protein product: CSARGLRSGELFF.

This chain links TRBV20-1 with TRBJ1-5; D gene uncertain. Between the trimmed V and J ends, which lost 3 bases and 3 bases, there was a span of 9 bases. CDR3 length: 13 residues. Germline loops: CDR1 DFQATT, CDR2 SNEGSKA (reference sequence). The CDR3 DNA is TGCAGTGCTAGTCACGGAGCCAATCAGCCCCAGCATTTT. This encodes CSASHGANQPQHF.

The V and J genes are TRBV7-2 and TRBJ2-5; D might be TRBD2 (5 bases). V dropped 2 bases and J dropped 5 bases, with 9 bases sitting between them. Germline CDR1 and CDR2: SGHTA and FQGNSA. This CDR3 spans 13 amino acids. CDR3 coding DNA: TGTGCCAGCAGCTTAAGTCCGGGGGAGACCCAGTACTTC. This gives the protein CASSLSPGETQYF.

This chain uses TRBV7-9 with TRBJ1-6; possibly TRBD1 for D (5 bases). The CDR3 is 12 amino acids. The V end lost 5 bases, the J end lost 9 bases, and 8 bases lay between the germline ends. CDR1 SEHNR and CDR2 FQNEAQ come from the germline V gene (reference sequence). CDR3 DNA: TGTGCCAGCAGCGACAGCCCTTCACCCCTCCACTTT. Its protein product is CASSDSPSPLHF.

This chain links TRBV20-1 with TRBJ1-5, with a tentative D call TRBD1 (5 bases). CDR3 size: 13 residues. Per germline, CDR1 DFQATT and CDR2 SNEGSKA (reference sequence). V was clipped by 3 bases and J by 7 bases, with 13 bases between them. This CDR3 is CSARGRDGQPQHF. The CDR3 nucleotides read TGCAGTGCTAGGGGCAGGGATGGACAGCCCCAGCATTTT.

This clonotype was seen a single time. The genes are TRBV7-9 and TRBJ2-7; no firm D call. V gave up 7 bases and J gave up 4 bases, with 5 bases separating them. CDR1 and CDR2 from the germline V gene are SEHNR and FQNEAQ (reference sequence). CDR3 length: 10 amino acids. CDR3: CASNRYEQYF. DNA of the CDR3: TGTGCCAGCAACCGTTACGAGCAGTACTTC.

This clonotype has a single count. This chain links TRBV6-1 with TRBJ1-2; D not certain. With 10 bases removed from V and 1 base from J, the gap between germline ends came to 7 bases. CDR1 is MNHNS and CDR2 is SASEGT in the germline V gene. This CDR3 has 11 amino acids. The CDR3 spells CATRDNYGYTF. The CDR3 DNA sequence: TGTGCCACCCGGGATAACTATGGCTACACCTTC.

This clonotype has only a few counts. The chain carries TRBV7-6 and TRBJ1-4, with D hard to call. Germline V CDR1 and CDR2: SGHVS, FNYEAQ. V gave up 2 bases and J gave up 4 bases, with 11 bases separating them. The CDR3 is 15 residues long. The CDR3 DNA reads as TGTGCCAGCAGCTTATCGGCGGGTTATAATGAAAAACTGTTTTTT. Amino acids: CASSLSAGYNEKLFF.

In DNA form, the CDR3 reads TGTGCCACCAGTGATTTGCCAGGGAAGGCGTACAATGAGCAGTTCTTC. Protein product: CATSDLPGKAYNEQFF. The rearrangement links TRBV24-1 to TRBJ2-1, with a weak D call TRBD1 (5 bases). CDR1 and CDR2 from the germline V gene are KGHDR and SFDVKD. The V end lost 0 bases, the J end lost 4 bases, and 12 bases lay between the germline ends. The length of the CDR3 is 16 residues.

The genes are TRBV20-1 and TRBJ2-3, with D hard to call. V was pared by 3 bases and J by 4 bases, with 8 bases between. The germline CDR1 and CDR2 sequences are DFQATT and SNEGSKA (reference sequence). CDR3 length equals 12 residues. The CDR3 DNA reads as TGCAGTGCTAGCACGGGTTCAGATACGCAGTATTTT. This gives the protein CSASTGSDTQYF.

This clonotype was picked up a small number of times. The chain couples TRBV20-1 to TRBJ2-5; D gene uncertain. Germline V lookup: CDR1 DFQATT, CDR2 SNEGSKA (reference sequence). Between the trimmed V and J ends, which lost 0 bases and 2 bases, there was a span of 7 bases. This CDR3 region has 13 residues. CDR3 DNA sequence: TGCAGTGCTAGAGATTTGGGACAAGAGACCCAGTACTTC. Translating gives CSARDLGQETQYF.

This CDR3 reads CSVVLGVAKNIQYF. The CDR3 DNA sequence: TGCAGCGTTGTTCTGGGTGTCGCCAAAAACATTCAGTACTTC. The chain uses TRBV29-1 and TRBJ2-4; D not certain. Germline CDR1 is SQVTM and CDR2 is ANQGSEA. The CDR3 length is 14 residues. Trimming left V 4 bases short and J 1 base short, with 11 bases between.

The CDR3 region is CASSVDWDNEQFF. Written as DNA, the CDR3 is TGTGCCAGCAGCGTTGACTGGGACAATGAGCAGTTCTTC. The V call is TRBV7-9, the J call TRBJ2-1; unclear D gene. From germline, CDR1 is SEHNR and CDR2 FQNEAQ (reference sequence). V dropped 5 bases and J dropped 5 bases, with 10 bases sitting between them. The CDR3 covers 13 residues.

The chain uses TRBV7-6 and TRBJ1-6; D gene unclear. V was pared by 2 bases and J by 6 bases, with 14 bases between. CDR1 SGHVS and CDR2 FNYEAQ come from the germline V gene. This CDR3 region has 16 residues. The CDR3 DNA follows: TGTGCCAGCAGCTTATATGGGGTGTTGGGTAATTCACCCCTCCACTTT. This encodes CASSLYGVLGNSPLHF.

In this sample, this clonotype turned up a few times. CDR3 bases: TGTGCCAGCAGTGAATTTGCGACAGGGGTTTCCTATGGCTACACCTTC. Amino acids: CASSEFATGVSYGYTF. The chain uses TRBV6-1 and TRBJ1-2; 8 nucleotides align to TRBD1. Unmatched junction bases numbered 9, after V lost 2 bases and J lost 4 bases. The length of the CDR3 is 16 residues. Looked up from germline, CDR1 is MNHNS and CDR2 is SASEGT.

This clonotype has at least ten counts. CDR3 in amino acids: CASSPASGNTGELFF. The CDR3 DNA reads as TGTGCCAGCAGCCCCGCTAGCGGGAACACCGGGGAGCTGTTTTTT. The chain carries TRBV7-9 and TRBJ2-2; 7 nucleotides align to TRBD2. The length of the CDR3 is 15 residues. The trim removed 5 bases at V and 1 base at J, leaving 4 bases unmatched. Germline values: CDR1 SEHNR, CDR2 FQNEAQ (reference sequence).

The table lists this clonotype with a few counts. This chain's CDR3 is CSVDRGREQYF. In nucleotides, the CDR3 is TGCAGCGTCGACAGGGGGCGTGAGCAGTACTTC. This rearrangement joins TRBV29-1 to TRBJ2-7, with TRBD1 matching over 10 bases. From germline, CDR1 is SQVTM and CDR2 ANQGSEA. This CDR3 contains 11 residues. Trimming cost V 6 bases and J 7 bases; bases outside gene matches: 3.

The rearrangement uses TRBV25-1 and TRBJ1-1, with 9 bases matching TRBD1. This CDR3 contains 15 residues. V gave up 8 bases and J gave up 3 bases; unmatched junction bases: 10. The germline CDR1 and CDR2 sequences are MGHDK and SYGVNS. The CDR3 loop reads CASASGQGSHTEAFF. In nucleotides, the CDR3 is TGTGCCAGCGCCTCAGGACAGGGGTCGCACACTGAAGCTTTCTTT.

The V call is TRBV7-9, the J call TRBJ1-3; no clear D. Looked up from germline, CDR1 is SEHNR and CDR2 is FQNEAQ (reference sequence). With 6 bases removed from V and 0 bases from J, the gap between germline ends came to 6 bases. This CDR3 spans 13 amino acids. The CDR3 sequence: CASRSPSGNTIYF. Written as DNA, the CDR3 is TGTGCCAGCAGGTCTCCCTCTGGAAACACCATATATTTT.

This sequence joins TRBV7-8 and TRBJ1-1; D is undetermined. Germline V gives CDR1 SGHVS, CDR2 FQNEAQ. Trimming shortened V by 8 bases and J by 6 bases, and 13 bases separated the two germline ends. The CDR3 covers 12 residues. The CDR3 DNA reads TGTGCCAGCTTACCGGGAGGAGCTGAAGCTTTCTTT. The encoded protein is CASLPGGAEAFF.

This chain uses TRBV7-3 with TRBJ1-6, with a weak D call TRBD1 (6 bases). Germline CDR1 reads SGHTA; CDR2 reads FQGTGA. Deletions cut 2 bases from V and 9 bases from J, with 14 bases between. CDR3 length equals 15 residues. The CDR3 DNA sequence: TGTGCCAGCAGCTTAGGAACAGGGTCAATTTCACCCCTCCACTTT. Protein: CASSLGTGSISPLHF. Supplemented by reference TRBV7-3 and TRBJ1-6, the full variable domain reads GAGVSQTPSNKVTEKGKYVELRCDPISGHTALYWYRQSLGQGPEFLIYFQGTGAADDSGLPNDRFFAVRPEGSVSTLKIQRTERGDSAVYLCASSLGTGSISPLHFGNGTRLTVT.

The chain employs TRBV7-3 and TRBJ2-7, with 7 bases aligning to TRBD2. V was pared by 0 bases and J by 4 bases, with 6 bases of the junction left unmatched. Germline loops: CDR1 SGHTA, CDR2 FQGTGA. This CDR3 is 15 amino acids long. This CDR3 reads CASSLTSGRGYEQYF. The CDR3 nucleotides read TGTGCCAGCAGCTTAACTAGCGGGCGGGGATACGAGCAGTACTTC.

Remarks on this clonotype: A read error may account for a junction end that differs from germline. The chain couples TRBV10-3 to TRBJ2-3; possibly TRBD2 for D (6 bases). The germline V gene encodes CDR1 ENHRY and CDR2 SYGVKD. The CDR3 contains 15 residues. Written as DNA, the CDR3 is TGTGCCAGCAGTGAAGAGCTAGCGATCACAGATACGCAGTATTTT. Its protein product is CASSEELAITDTQYF.

This clonotype showed up just once. The chain has TRBV12-3 or TRBV12-4 and TRBJ2-2; no definite D call. The CDR3 covers 15 residues. Trimming removed 5 bases from V and 3 bases from J, with 13 bases in between. The chain's CDR3 is CASSPTWSDTGELFF. CDR3 sequence (DNA): TGTGCCAGCAGTCCTACCTGGTCCGACACCGGGGAGCTGTTTTTT.

This clonotype appeared many times. V gene TRBV6-1 combines with J gene TRBJ2-1, with D perhaps TRBD1 (6 bases). This CDR3 has 15 amino acids. V was trimmed by 4 bases and J by 2 bases, leaving 12 bases between them. Germline V gene data show CDR1 as MNHNS and CDR2 as SASEGT. CDR3 sequence reads: CASSAGTRAYNEQFF. The DNA of the CDR3 is TGTGCCAGCAGTGCCGGGACACGCGCCTACAATGAGCAGTTCTTC.

The CDR3 DNA reads TGTGCCATCAGCCCTGAGACAGGGTTGTCACCCCTCCACTTT. Translating it yields CAISPETGLSPLHF. The V call is TRBV10-3, the J call TRBJ1-6, with 7 nucleotides matching TRBD1. The CDR3 length is 14 residues. With 6 bases clipped from V and 10 bases from J, the junction kept 9 bases outside the gene matches. CDR1 and CDR2 (germline): ENHRY, SYGVKD.

The gene calls are TRBV5-1 and TRBJ2-7; 9 nucleotides match TRBD2. This CDR3 is 15 amino acids long. Trimming cost V 0 bases and J 5 bases; bases outside gene matches: 6. Germline CDR1 and CDR2: SGHRS and YFSETQ. The CDR3 sequence is CASSLVPSGVNEQYF. The CDR3 DNA follows: TGCGCCAGCAGCTTGGTACCTAGCGGGGTCAACGAGCAGTACTTC.

About this clonotype: A much larger clone lies one base from this, so it may be a read error. The chain joins TRBV7-2 to TRBJ2-5; D remains ambiguous. Trimming stripped 1 base from V and 7 bases from J, with 4 bases between. Germline V CDR1 and CDR2: SGHTA, FQGNSA. The CDR3 runs 11 residues. CDR3 loop: CASSLEGTQYF. CDR3 nucleotide sequence: TGTGCCAGCAGCTTAGAAGGGACCCAGTACTTC.

A word on this clonotype: A much larger clone lies a single base off, so this may be a read error. The chain links TRBV15 to TRBJ2-7, with 11 positions matching TRBD2. Germline loops: CDR1 LNHNV, CDR2 YYDKDF (reference sequence). CDR3 length equals 14 residues. Here the CDR3 DNA reads TGTGTCACCAGCAGAGGTAGCGGGGGGGCCGAGCAGTACTTC. As protein: CVTSRGSGGAEQYF. The variable domain in full, with the rest retrieved from reference TRBV15 and TRBJ2-7, is DAMVIQNPRYQVTQFGKPVTLSCSQTLNHNVMYWYQQKSSQAPKLLFHYYDKDFNNEADTPDNFQSRRPNTSFCFLDIRSPGLGDTAMYLCVTSRGSGGAEQYFGPGTRLTVT.

This clonotype was seen more than once but under ten times. The chain carries TRBV10-3 and TRBJ1-2, with TRBD1 matching 7 bases. The V segment lost 3 bases and the J segment 4 bases; nucleotides outside the gene matches: 8. CDR1 is ENHRY, CDR2 SYGVKD, per germline. The CDR3 runs 15 residues. The CDR3 DNA is TGTGCCATCAGTGAATCGGGACAGCTTTCCTATGGCTACACCTTC. It is translated as CAISESGQLSYGYTF.